A selection of T cell receptor beta chains follows, all from one sample in a study of blood T cell repertoires in COVID-19. Repertoires were generated with immunoSEQ multiplex PCR, while TCRdb's copy carries only in-frame clones and drops some. The repertoire holds 95,000 to 150,000 clones, with roughly 90% as singletons. Material: peripheral blood. The receptor set was obtained from a man aged 40-55 years with acute or convalescent COVID-19. Both conserved end residues are part of each CDR3. The D gene is left open where the match is weak. Not all rows give a size; the values are once, few, many and, for expanded clones, a class.

NA	TRBJ1-1	TRBD1	TRBV4-1	TGCGCCAGCAGCCAAAGGACAGGGGGGAACACTGAAGCTTTCTTT	CASSQRTGGNTEAFF
few	TRBJ1-3	TRBD1	TRBV9	TGTGCCAGCAGCGCCCTGGGACAGGGGGGAAACACCATATATTTT	CASSALGQGGNTIYF
NA	TRBJ2-2	NA	TRBV18	TGTGCCAGCTCACCACCTCGCCTAGGTTCCGGGGAGCTGTTTTTT	CASSPPRLGSGELFF
once	TRBJ2-3	TRBD1	TRBV5-1	TGCGCCAGCAGCTTGGGGACAGGGGGCACAGATACGCAGTATTTT	CASSLGTGGTDTQYF
NA	TRBJ2-7	NA	TRBV29-1	TGCAGCGTTGAGTACGGGAGCTCCTACGAGCAGTACTTC	CSVEYGSSYEQYF
NA	TRBJ1-1	TRBD1	TRBV5-5	TGTGCCAGCAGCATTGACAGGGGCTTTGGGAACACTGAAGCTTTCTTT	CASSIDRGFGNTEAFF
NA	TRBJ2-3	NA	TRBV7-9	TGTGCCAGCCGTCCCCGGGGTAGCTTCACAGATACGCAGTATTTT	CASRPRGSFTDTQYF
NA	TRBJ1-2	NA	TRBV5-1	TGCGCCAGCAGCTTGGCTCTGGGGGCGCAAGGTGGCTACACCTTC	CASSLALGAQGGYTF
few	TRBJ2-7	TRBD1	TRBV5-1	TGCGCCAGCAGCTTGGCCGGGACAGATCACTACGAGCAGTACTTC	CASSLAGTDHYEQYF
NA	TRBJ1-5	NA	TRBV3-1/TRBV3-2	TGTGCCAGCAGCCAAGATTCACGGCAGCCCCAGCATTTT	CASSQDSRQPQHF
NA	TRBJ1-1	TRBD1	TRBV9	TGTGCCAGCAGCCCGGGGACAGGGGCGAACACTGAAGCTTTCTTT	CASSPGTGANTEAFF
NA	TRBJ1-5	NA	TRBV5-6	TGTGCCAGCAGCTTGTTATCAGGGGGCAATCAGCCCCAGCATTTT	CASSLLSGGNQPQHF
few	TRBJ1-1	NA	TRBV5-6	TGTGCCAGCAGCTTGGTTTTCCGGAACACTGAAGCTTTCTTT	CASSLVFRNTEAFF
NA	TRBJ2-3	TRBD2	TRBV4-3	TGCGCCAGCAGCCAAGAGGGGTCTAGCGGGGGGTCTCTCACAGATACGCAGTATTTT	CASSQEGSSGGSLTDTQYF
once	TRBJ1-3	NA	TRBV2	TGTGCCAGCAGTGTAGAGGGCTCTGGAAACACCATATATTTT	CASSVEGSGNTIYF
NA	TRBJ2-3	TRBD2	TRBV5-1	TGCGCCAGCAGCAAGGGACTAGCGGCAGATACGCAGTATTTT	CASSKGLAADTQYF
NA	TRBJ1-1	NA	TRBV6-2/TRBV6-3	TGTGCCAGCAGTCCAGGGCCCTTGCGCGAGTCTGAAGCTTTCTTT	CASSPGPLRESEAFF
NA	TRBJ2-6	NA	TRBV14	TGTGCCAGCAGCCAAGCACCGAGAGGGGCCAACGTCCTGACTTTC	CASSQAPRGANVLTF
NA	TRBJ1-2	TRBD1	TRBV9	TGTGCCAGCAGCCCAGGACAGGGGACGATTTATGGCTACACCTTC	CASSPGQGTIYGYTF
NA	TRBJ2-1	TRBD2	TRBV18	TGTGCCAGCTCACCCGGGAGGGAACAGTTCTTC	CASSPGREQFF
NA	TRBJ1-1	TRBD1	TRBV9	TGTGCCAGCAGCTCCGGGACAGTGAACACTGAAGCTTTCTTT	CASSSGTVNTEAFF
NA	TRBJ2-1	TRBD1	TRBV5-4	TGTGCCAGCAGCGCCACAGGGGGGCAAGAGCAGTTCTTC	CASSATGGQEQFF
NA	TRBJ2-7	TRBD1	TRBV24-1	TGTGCCACCAGCGACCCGGGACAGGGCTCTGGCGAGCAGTACTTC	CATSDPGQGSGEQYF
few	TRBJ2-7	TRBD1	TRBV19	TGTGCCAGTAGTCCAGGGCCGGGACAGGGGGCATACGAGCAGTACTTC	CASSPGPGQGAYEQYF
NA	TRBJ1-4	NA	TRBV6-5	TGTGCCAGCAGTTTCAGGGGAACTAATGAAAAACTGTTTTTT	CASSFRGTNEKLFF
NA	TRBJ2-1	NA	TRBV5-1	TGCGCCAGCAGCTTGGGACTAAATGAGCAGTTCTTC	CASSLGLNEQFF
NA	TRBJ2-1	TRBD2	TRBV5-1	TGCGCCACCAAACGGGAGGAATACAATGAGCAGTTCTTC	CATKREEYNEQFF
NA	TRBJ1-1	NA	TRBV5-1	TGCGCCAGCAGCTTGAATACAGGTTCGAACACTGAAGCTTTCTTT	CASSLNTGSNTEAFF
NA	TRBJ1-1	NA	TRBV14	TGTGCCAGCAGCCAACTTCGGGTAGGGGCTGAAGCTTTCTTT	CASSQLRVGAEAFF
NA	TRBJ2-3	TRBD2	TRBV19	TGTGCCAGTAGTGGTCGGGGGGACACAGATACGCAGTATTTT	CASSGRGDTDTQYF
few	TRBJ2-1	NA	TRBV6-2/TRBV6-3	TGTGCCAGCAGACCTGCAGGGGAGCAGTTCTTC	CASRPAGEQFF
NA	TRBJ2-3	TRBD2	TRBV13	TGTGCCAGCAGCCGCCGACTAGCGGGGGATAGCACAGATACGCAGTATTTT	CASSRRLAGDSTDTQYF
NA	TRBJ1-6	NA	TRBV2	TGTGCCAGCAGTGGTCTGCAGGGTCCTAATTCACCCCTCCACTTT	CASSGLQGPNSPLHF
NA	TRBJ1-5	NA	TRBV3-1/TRBV3-2	TGTGCCAGCAGCCAAAGGAGGGTAGGTCAGCCCCAGCATTTT	CASSQRRVGQPQHF
NA	TRBJ2-1	TRBD2	TRBV2	TGTGCCAGCAGTGGCGGGGCGGGGGCCTACAATGAGCAGTTCTTC	CASSGGAGAYNEQFF
NA	TRBJ2-1	TRBD1	TRBV19	TGTGCCAGTACCCGGGACAGGGGTCACAATGAGCAGTTCTTC	CASTRDRGHNEQFF
NA	TRBJ1-5	NA	TRBV3-1/TRBV3-2	TGTGCCAGCAGCCAAGGCCAGGGTTACGGTCAGCCCCAGCATTTT	CASSQGQGYGQPQHF
NA	TRBJ1-3	NA	TRBV18	TGTGCCAGCTCGTTACGACAGGTCCTGAGGGAGTACTCTGGAAACACCATATATTTT	CASSLRQVLREYSGNTIYF
NA	TRBJ1-1	NA	TRBV11-2	TGTGCCAGCAGCTCCGCCGGGGGAGCTGAAGCTTTCTTT	CASSSAGGAEAFF
NA	TRBJ2-3	TRBD2	TRBV4-1	TGCGCCAGCAGCCAAGATTTGACTAGCGGGACAGATACGCAGTATTTT	CASSQDLTSGTDTQYF
NA	TRBJ1-1	TRBD1	TRBV3-1/TRBV3-2	TGTGCCAGCAGCCAAGGGCAGGGGGCAACTGGAGCTTTCTTT	CASSQGQGATGAFF
NA	TRBJ2-1	TRBD2	TRBV4-2	TGTGCCAGCAGCCAAGGGGGGACTAGCGGGAGGGCCGTTTCCTACAATGAGCAGTTCTTC	CASSQGGTSGRAVSYNEQFF
once	TRBJ2-5	NA	TRBV7-2	TGTGCCAGCAGCTTAGGAGGAGGGGGCAGAGAGACCCAGTACTTC	CASSLGGGGRETQYF
NA	TRBJ1-5	TRBD1	TRBV19	TGTGCCAGTAGTCTCCGGGACAGCGATCAGCCCCAGCATTTT	CASSLRDSDQPQHF
NA	TRBJ2-3	TRBD2	TRBV5-1	TGCGCCAGCAGCTTGCTACTAGCGGGAGGGGGAGATACGCAGTATTTT	CASSLLLAGGGDTQYF
NA	TRBJ2-2	TRBD1	TRBV11-3	TGTGCCAGCAGCTTAACGGGACAGGGAGTAGGCGGGGAGCTGTTTTTT	CASSLTGQGVGGELFF
NA	TRBJ1-1	TRBD1	TRBV29-1	TGCAGCGTTGAGCCCCAGGGGGCAGTGTGGACTGAAGCTTTCTTT	CSVEPQGAVWTEAFF
NA	TRBJ2-3	NA	TRBV11-3	TGTGCCAGCAGTTCTACTAGCACAGATACGCAGTATTTT	CASSSTSTDTQYF
NA	TRBJ2-1	TRBD2	TRBV5-6	TGTGCCAGCAGCCGCGTTCGCGGGAGCTCCTACAATGAGCAGTTCTTC	CASSRVRGSSYNEQFF
NA	TRBJ1-2	NA	TRBV7-2	TGTGCCAGCAGCTCCCGCCGGGACATCGACTATGGCTACACCTTC	CASSSRRDIDYGYTF
NA	TRBJ2-4	NA	TRBV5-1	TGCGCCAGCAGCCCCACCACAGGCGGTTTGGTTACCGAATTAGCCAAAAACATTCAGTACTTC	CASSPTTGGLVTELAKNIQYF
NA	TRBJ2-7	NA	TRBV7-8	TGTGCCAGCAGCCTGGTCGCTCCGGGGAATCCCCCCTACGAGCAGTACTTC	CASSLVAPGNPPYEQYF
few	TRBJ2-7	TRBD2	TRBV5-1	TGCGCCAGCAGCCTTGAACCGGGACTAGCGGGAGTAACTTACGAGCAGTACTTC	CASSLEPGLAGVTYEQYF
once	TRBJ1-6	NA	TRBV30	TGTGCCTGTAAATCCTCAGGCATGATCTCCTCCTATAATTCACCCCTCCACTTT	CACKSSGMISSYNSPLHF